These T cell receptor beta chains were read from a single sample in a study of T cells in Graves' hyperthyroidism and ophthalmopathy. TCRdb used MiXCR to reprocess the multiplex PCR reads, holding one entry per CDR3 protein. The table includes about 290,000 distinct CDR3 sequences, about 15% detected once. The sample was blood. All receptors derive from a woman aged 60 to 75 with Graves' ophthalmopathy. CDR3s include the opening cysteine and the closing phenylalanine or tryptophan. D genes are given only for firm matches. Where a row states a size, it is once, few, many or the class of an expanded clone; other rows omit it.

D gene: TRBD1; J gene: TRBJ1-1; clone size: many; CDR3 length: 15; V gene: TRBV14; CDR3 protein: CASSHYDRGDSGAFF; CDR3 DNA: TGTGCCAGCAGCCACTATGACAGGGGCGACTCTGGAGCTTTCTTT
D gene: TRBD2; J gene: TRBJ2-1; clone size: many; CDR3 length: 15; V gene: TRBV7-2; CDR3 protein: CASSSNSGGAVEQFF; CDR3 DNA: TGTGCCAGCAGCTCAAACAGCGGGGGGGCGGTTGAGCAGTTCTTC
D gene: .; J gene: TRBJ1-4; clone size: .; CDR3 length: 18; V gene: TRBV28; CDR3 protein: CASSLGSDTFIMSEKLFF; CDR3 DNA: TGTGCCAGCAGTTTAGGTTCAGATACCTTCATAATGAGTGAAAAACTGTTTTTT
D gene: .; J gene: TRBJ1-2; clone size: many; CDR3 length: 14; V gene: TRBV28; CDR3 protein: CASSLGAGNYGYTF; CDR3 DNA: TGTGCCAGCAGTTTAGGCGCAGGGAACTATGGCTACACCTTC
D gene: .; J gene: TRBJ2-1; clone size: many; CDR3 length: 12; V gene: TRBV6-2/TRBV6-3; CDR3 protein: CASSRRGNEQFF; CDR3 DNA: TGTGCCAGCAGCAGGAGGGGCAATGAGCAGTTCTTC
D gene: .; J gene: TRBJ2-5; clone size: .; CDR3 length: 14; V gene: TRBV20-1; CDR3 protein: CSATLRKYQETQYF; CDR3 DNA: TGCAGTGCTACCCTACGGAAATACCAAGAGACCCAGTACTTC
D gene: .; J gene: TRBJ2-1; clone size: .; CDR3 length: 13; V gene: TRBV27; CDR3 protein: CASRSVSYNEQFF; CDR3 DNA: TGTGCCAGCAGGAGCGTTTCCTACAATGAGCAGTTCTTC
D gene: .; J gene: TRBJ2-6; clone size: many; CDR3 length: 17; V gene: TRBV7-2; CDR3 protein: CASSLDRGNSGANVLTF; CDR3 DNA: TGTGCCAGCAGCTTAGATCGAGGGAACTCTGGGGCCAACGTCCTGACTTTC
D gene: .; J gene: TRBJ1-1; clone size: .; CDR3 length: 14; V gene: TRBV6-8; CDR3 protein: CASSFMKRNTEAFF; CDR3 DNA: TGTGCCAGCAGTTTTATGAAAAGGAACACTGAAGCTTTCTTT
D gene: TRBD2; J gene: TRBJ2-1; clone size: .; CDR3 length: 17; V gene: TRBV20-1; CDR3 protein: CSAEFPSGGGSYNEQFF; CDR3 DNA: TGCAGTGCTGAATTCCCTAGCGGGGGGGGCTCCTACAATGAGCAGTTCTTC
D gene: .; J gene: TRBJ1-5; clone size: .; CDR3 length: 16; V gene: TRBV6-2/TRBV6-3; CDR3 protein: CASSGNAGGSNQPQHF; CDR3 DNA: TGTGCCAGCAGTGGAAACGCGGGCGGGAGCAATCAGCCCCAGCATTTT
D gene: TRBD1; J gene: TRBJ2-2; clone size: few; CDR3 length: 15; V gene: TRBV25-1; CDR3 protein: CASRAPTGDAGELFF; CDR3 DNA: TGTGCCAGCAGAGCACCGACAGGGGATGCCGGGGAGCTGTTTTTT
D gene: .; J gene: TRBJ2-3; clone size: few; CDR3 length: 14; V gene: TRBV15; CDR3 protein: CATSRDIAVDTQYF; CDR3 DNA: TGTGCCACCAGCAGAGATATAGCTGTAGATACGCAGTATTTT
D gene: TRBD2; J gene: TRBJ2-3; clone size: few; CDR3 length: 15; V gene: TRBV24-1; CDR3 protein: CATSDISGGGDTQYF; CDR3 DNA: TGTGCCACCAGTGACATTAGCGGGGGCGGAGATACGCAGTATTTT
D gene: .; J gene: TRBJ1-2; clone size: many; CDR3 length: 15; V gene: TRBV15; CDR3 protein: CATSRVAETNYGYTF; CDR3 DNA: TGTGCCACCAGCAGAGTTGCGGAGACTAACTATGGCTACACCTTC
D gene: .; J gene: TRBJ1-4; clone size: many; CDR3 length: 13; V gene: TRBV6-1; CDR3 protein: CASSQGINEKLFF; CDR3 DNA: TGTGCCAGCTCACAAGGGATTAATGAAAAACTGTTTTTT
D gene: TRBD1; J gene: TRBJ1-1; clone size: many; CDR3 length: 15; V gene: TRBV18; CDR3 protein: CASSPTYRGNTEAFF; CDR3 DNA: TGTGCCAGCAGCCCTACGTACAGGGGGAACACTGAAGCTTTCTTT
D gene: .; J gene: TRBJ2-5; clone size: many; CDR3 length: 11; V gene: TRBV5-1; CDR3 protein: CASSFQETQYF; CDR3 DNA: TGTGCCAGCAGCTTCCAAGAGACCCAGTACTTC
D gene: TRBD1; J gene: TRBJ1-3; clone size: many; CDR3 length: 14; V gene: TRBV5-1; CDR3 protein: CASSPDRAGNTIYF; CDR3 DNA: TGCGCCAGCAGCCCCGACAGGGCTGGAAACACCATATATTTT
D gene: TRBD2; J gene: TRBJ2-7; clone size: few; CDR3 length: 13; V gene: TRBV5-1; CDR3 protein: CASSSGGANEQYF; CDR3 DNA: TGCGCCAGCAGCTCGGGGGGGGCCAACGAGCAGTACTTC
D gene: .; J gene: TRBJ1-4; clone size: many; CDR3 length: 14; V gene: TRBV2; CDR3 protein: CASSPQGIREKLFF; CDR3 DNA: TGTGCCAGCAGTCCGCAGGGGATTCGGGAAAAACTGTTTTTT
D gene: .; J gene: TRBJ1-2; clone size: many; CDR3 length: 14; V gene: TRBV9; CDR3 protein: CASSVSSGNYGYTF; CDR3 DNA: TGTGCCAGCAGCGTATCCTCAGGAAACTATGGCTACACCTTC
D gene: .; J gene: TRBJ1-5; clone size: few; CDR3 length: 14; V gene: TRBV4-1; CDR3 protein: CASSSGNSNQPQHF; CDR3 DNA: TGCGCCAGCAGCTCAGGGAATAGCAATCAGCCCCAGCATTTT